This T cell receptor beta chain derives from a study of breast tumors, draining lymph nodes, adjacent tissues. Findings and caveats of the study: Tumor and nontumor repertoires were significantly more similar in luminal-like than in basal-like breast cancer. That most tumor T cells come from lymph nodes remained unproven. Compared with lymph nodes, tumors were less diverse; compared with nontumor tissue, more. The data were judged consistent with most tumor T cells coming from lymph node and expanding in tumor.

TCRdb recomputed calls from the multiplex PCR reads with MiXCR, one row per CDR3 protein. The data show fewer than 200,000 distinct CDR3 sequences, approximately 30% seen once. Axillary draining lymph nodes of breast cancer patients supplied the node samples. Germline loops: CDR1 MDHEN, CDR2 SYDVKM. The CDR3 totals 13 residues. V was clipped by 6 bases and J by 3 bases, with 11 bases between them. A few counts support this clonotype. As yet, its antigen is unknown. The sequence came from a female donor with breast cancer. Some clones in this sample may be carry-over from other donors' samples. This sequence joins TRBV28 and TRBJ1-2, with D tentatively TRBD1 (5 bases). Sequencing used axillary lymph node tissue. The CDR3 DNA follows: TGTGCCAGCAGACCCACGGGGCACTATGGCTACACCTTC. The encoded protein is CASRPTGHYGYTF.